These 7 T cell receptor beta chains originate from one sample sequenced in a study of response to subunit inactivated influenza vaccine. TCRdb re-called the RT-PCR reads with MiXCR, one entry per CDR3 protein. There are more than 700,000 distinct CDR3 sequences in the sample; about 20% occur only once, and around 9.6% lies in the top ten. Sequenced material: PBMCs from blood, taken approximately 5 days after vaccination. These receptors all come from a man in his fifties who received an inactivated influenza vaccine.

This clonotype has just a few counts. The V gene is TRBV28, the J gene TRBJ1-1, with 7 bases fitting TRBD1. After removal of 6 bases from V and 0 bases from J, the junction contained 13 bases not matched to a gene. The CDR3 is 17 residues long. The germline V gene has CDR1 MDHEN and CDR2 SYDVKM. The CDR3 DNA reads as TGTGCCAGCAGGCCCCAGACAGGGAATCACATGAACACTGAAGCTTTCTTT. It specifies CASRPQTGNHMNTEAFF. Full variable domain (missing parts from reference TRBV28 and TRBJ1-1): DVKVTQSSRYLVKRTGEKVFLECVQDMDHENMFWYRQDPGLGLRLIYFSYDVKMKEKGDIPEGYSVSREKKERFSLILESASTNQTSMYLCASRPQTGNHMNTEAFFGQGTRLTVV.

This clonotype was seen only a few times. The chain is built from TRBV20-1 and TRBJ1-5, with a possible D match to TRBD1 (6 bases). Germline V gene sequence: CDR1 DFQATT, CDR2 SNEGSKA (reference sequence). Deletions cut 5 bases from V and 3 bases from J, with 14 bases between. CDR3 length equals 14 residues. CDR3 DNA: TGCAGTGCTCAGGCAGGGGTCCTCAATCAGCCCCAGCATTTT. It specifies CSAQAGVLNQPQHF.

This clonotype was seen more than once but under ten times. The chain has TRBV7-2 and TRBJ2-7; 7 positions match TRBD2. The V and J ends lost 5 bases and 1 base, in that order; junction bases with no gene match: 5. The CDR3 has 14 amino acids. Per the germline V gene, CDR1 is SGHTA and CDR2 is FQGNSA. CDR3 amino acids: CASSLMGGSYEQYF. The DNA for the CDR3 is TGTGCCAGCAGCCTCATGGGGGGGTCCTACGAGCAGTACTTC.

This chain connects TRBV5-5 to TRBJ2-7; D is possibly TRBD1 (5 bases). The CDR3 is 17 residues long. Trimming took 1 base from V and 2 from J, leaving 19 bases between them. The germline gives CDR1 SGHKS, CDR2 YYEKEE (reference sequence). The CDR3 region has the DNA TGTGCCAGCAGCTTGAGACCACAGGCGACAGAGGCCTACGAGCAGTACTTC. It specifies CASSLRPQATEAYEQYF. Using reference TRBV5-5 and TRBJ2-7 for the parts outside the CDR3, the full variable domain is DAGVTQSPTHLIKTRGQQVTLRCSPISGHKSVSWYQQVLGQGPQFIFQYYEKEERGRGNFPDRFSARQFPNYSSELNVNALLLGDSALYLCASSLRPQATEAYEQYFGPGTRLTVT.

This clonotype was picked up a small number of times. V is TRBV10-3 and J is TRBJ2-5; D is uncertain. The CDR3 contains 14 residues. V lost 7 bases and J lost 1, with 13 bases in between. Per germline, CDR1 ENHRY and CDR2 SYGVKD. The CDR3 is CAIKPETSQETQYF. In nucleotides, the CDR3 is TGTGCCATCAAACCCGAGACAAGCCAAGAGACCCAGTACTTC.

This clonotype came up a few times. As DNA, the CDR3 is TGCGCCAGCAGCTTGGGTAGCGCCGAAACCTACGAGCAGTACTTC. It is translated as CASSLGSAETYEQYF. J is TRBJ2-7 and V is TRBV5-1, with D possibly TRBD2 on 5 matching bases. Between the trimmed V and J ends, which lost 0 bases and 2 bases, there was a span of 12 bases. Germline values: CDR1 SGHRS, CDR2 YFSETQ. The CDR3 sequence is 15 residues long.

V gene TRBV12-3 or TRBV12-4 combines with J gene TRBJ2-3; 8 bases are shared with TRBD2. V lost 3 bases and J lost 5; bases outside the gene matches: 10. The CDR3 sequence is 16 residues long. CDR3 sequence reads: CASSFGSGGPRDTQYF. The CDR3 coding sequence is TGTGCCAGCAGTTTTGGGTCGGGGGGGCCCAGAGATACGCAGTATTTT.